This TCR beta chain was captured in a study of control samples from healthy donors and cancer patients. Some clones are missing from TCRdb's copy, which holds only in-frame ones; the method was immunoSEQ multiplex PCR. The sample lists 100,000 to 150,000 clones; roughly 84% were seen once. The CDR3 has 16 residues. With 0 bases clipped from V and 4 bases from J, the junction kept 8 bases outside the gene matches. CDR1 SGHRS and CDR2 YFSETQ come from the germline V gene. This TCR was sampled from a man aged 35-49 years in good health. Sequenced input: blood. The chain has TRBV5-1 and TRBJ2-3; 7 positions agree with TRBD1. The CDR3 DNA sequence: TGCGCCAGCAGCTTGGGGACAGGCTCAGGGGCAGATACGCAGTATTTT. Its translation: CASSLGTGSGADTQYF.